This T cell receptor beta chain was retrieved from a study of CD8 T cells in ankylosing spondylitis. Findings and limits, study-wide: Matched synovial fluid from ankylosing spondylitis patients was reported to be enriched for disease-linked clones. Made up of fewer than 10 highly homologous variants, a TCR beta motif appeared characteristic of ankylosing spondylitis blood. Earlier studies detected some motif variants in reactive arthritis synovial fluid and blood.

This clonotype was observed a few times. The antigen remains unidentified. Construction of TCR beta libraries was performed using quantitative 5'-RACE with molecular barcodes. TCRdb reprocessed the 5' RACE reads via MiXCR and lists one record per CDR3 protein. The sample records about 140,000 distinct CDR3 sequences, about 7% being singletons. This CDR3 region has 17 residues. V dropped 3 bases and J dropped 0 bases, with 12 bases sitting between them. CDR1 is SGHVS and CDR2 is FQNEAQ in the germline V gene. The TCR comes from a female donor with ankylosing spondylitis or in good health (not recorded which). The chain is built from TRBV7-8 and TRBJ2-6; tentatively, D is TRBD1 (7 bases). Sequencing was performed on blood, either unsorted or a sorted T cell fraction (not recorded which). The CDR3 spells CASSFVRGASGANVLTF. The CDR3 DNA sequence: TGTGCCAGCAGCTTTGTCAGGGGGGCCTCTGGGGCCAACGTCCTGACTTTC.